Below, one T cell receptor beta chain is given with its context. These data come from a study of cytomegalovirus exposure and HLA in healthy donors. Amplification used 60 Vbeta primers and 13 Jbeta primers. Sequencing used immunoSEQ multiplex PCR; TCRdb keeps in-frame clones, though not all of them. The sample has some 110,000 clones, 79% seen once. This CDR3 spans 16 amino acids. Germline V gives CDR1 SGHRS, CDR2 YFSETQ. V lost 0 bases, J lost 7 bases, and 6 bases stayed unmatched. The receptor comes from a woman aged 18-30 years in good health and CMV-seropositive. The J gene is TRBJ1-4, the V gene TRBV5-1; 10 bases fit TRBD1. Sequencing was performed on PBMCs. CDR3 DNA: TGCGCCAGCAGCTTGGGAGGACAGGGGGAAGGTGAAAAACTGTTTTTT. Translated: CASSLGGQGEGEKLFF.